The sequence of this T cell receptor beta chain was determined in a study of T cell repertoires in cytomegalovirus infection. Overall study context: The study used recently identified HLA-C-restricted and well-studied HLA-B-restricted CMV epitopes. Public signatures in TCR beta pointed to CMV infection and matching HLA type. Overall study findings and caveats: Predominance within the ex vivo response was attributable to HLA-C-restricted CMV-specific TCR beta clonotypes. Summed frequency of shared TCR beta families picked out CMV carriers who also had the relevant HLA.

By its share, this clonotype is large. No antigen is known for it. There are 15 residues in the CDR3. V lost 5 bases and J lost 4, with 14 bases in between. TCRdb passed the reads through MiXCR, listing each CDR3 protein once. The data hold about 830,000 distinct CDR3 sequences, with approximately 29% observed a single time. The sequenced sample was cultured CD8+ T cells from PBMCs, obtained from culture after CMV antigen stimulation. This sequence was found in a human donor in good health (CMV status not recorded). Some clones in this sample may be carry-over from other donors' samples. The chain employs TRBV12-3 or TRBV12-4 and TRBJ1-4; the D gene is possibly TRBD1 (5 bases). The DNA for the CDR3 is TGTGCCAGCAGTGGGGACCGACGCTTTAATGAAAAACTGTTTTTT. Protein: CASSGDRRFNEKLFF.